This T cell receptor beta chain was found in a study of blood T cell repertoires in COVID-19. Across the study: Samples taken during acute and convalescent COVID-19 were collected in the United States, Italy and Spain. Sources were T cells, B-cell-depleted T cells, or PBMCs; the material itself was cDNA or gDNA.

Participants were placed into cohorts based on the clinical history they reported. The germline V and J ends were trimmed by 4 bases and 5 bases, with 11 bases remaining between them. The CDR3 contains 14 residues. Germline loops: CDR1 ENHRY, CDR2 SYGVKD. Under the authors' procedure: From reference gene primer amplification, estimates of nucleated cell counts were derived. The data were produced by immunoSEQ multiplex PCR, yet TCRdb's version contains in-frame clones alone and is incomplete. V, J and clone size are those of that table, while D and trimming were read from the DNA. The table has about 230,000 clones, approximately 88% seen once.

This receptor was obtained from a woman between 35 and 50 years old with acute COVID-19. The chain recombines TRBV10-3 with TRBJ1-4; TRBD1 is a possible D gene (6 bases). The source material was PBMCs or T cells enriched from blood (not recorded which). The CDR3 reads CAISATGGNEKLFF. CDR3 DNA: TGTGCCATCAGTGCGACAGGAGGCAATGAAAAACTGTTTTTT.